The T cell receptor (beta chain) described here comes from a study of identical twins. Findings and caveats of the study: Instead of following the same donors, the conclusions were based on cross-sectional statistical analysis. Fewer insertions characterized abundant cord blood beta clonotypes, whereas memory repertoires showed none.

MiXCR, applied by TCRdb to the 5' RACE reads, yields one record per CDR3 protein. The sample holds 200,000 or so distinct CDR3 sequences, around 15% seen once. To note about this clonotype: The antigen is undetermined.

The CDR3 is 14 amino acids. V lost 3 bases to trimming and J lost 3 bases, with 10 bases between them. These records were also assigned to another study, of T cells expressing NK-cell markers. This second study says: Sorted CD3+CD56+NKG2C+, CD3+CD56+NKG2C- and CD3+CD56-NKG2C+ T cells supplied TCR beta repertoires. The eight sequenced donors comprised seven who were HCMV-seropositive and one who was seronegative.

The chain carries TRBV12-3 or TRBV12-4 and TRBJ2-3; D not resolved. Sequencing was performed on CD8+ T cells sorted from blood. The receptor comes from a young woman in good health. CDR3 amino acids: CASSFLLGTDTQYF. The CDR3 DNA reads TGTGCCAGCAGTTTCTTGCTAGGAACAGATACGCAGTATTTT.